The 29 T cell receptor beta chains listed next were all sequenced from one sample in a study of T cell responses to AZD1222 COVID-19 vaccine. Assay used: immunoSEQ multiplex PCR; TCRdb lists only in-frame clones, some missing. The table includes about 150,000 clones, less than 95% detected once. The sequencing here drew on peripheral blood, taken on day 0 of AZD1222 vaccination. Receptors originate from an adult in good health.

V gene TRBV18 combines with J gene TRBJ2-5; D gene uncertain. The CDR3 is made up of 13 amino acids. V lost 4 bases to trimming and J lost 0 bases, with 6 bases between them. Germline CDR1 and CDR2: KGHSH and LQKENI. The CDR3 DNA is TGTGCCAGCTCACGAGAGTACCAAGAGACCCAGTACTTC. It yields the protein CASSREYQETQYF. Full variable domain (remainder filled in from reference TRBV18 and TRBJ2-5): NAGVMQNPRHLVRRRGQEARLRCSPMKGHSHVYWYRQLPEEGLKFMVYLQKENIIDESGMPKERFSAEFPKEGPSILRIQQVVRGDSAAYFCASSREYQETQYFGPGTRLLVL.

Only one count was recorded for this clone. The chain combines TRBV12-5 with TRBJ2-6; the D gene is possibly TRBD2 (5 bases). Germline V gene lookup returns CDR1 LGHNT and CDR2 FRNRAP. Trimming cost V 5 bases and J 1 base, with 6 bases left between them. The CDR3 sequence is 14 residues long. The DNA of the CDR3 is TGTGCTAGTGGTAGGGAGTCTGGGGCCAACGTCCTGACTTTC. It encodes CASGRESGANVLTF. Together with reference TRBV12-5 and TRBJ2-6, the CDR3 gives the full variable domain: DARVTQTPRHKVTEMGQEVTMRCQPILGHNTVFWYRQTMMQGLELLAYFRNRAPLDDSGMPKDRFSAEMPDATLATLKIQPSEPRDSAVYFCASGRESGANVLTFGAGSRLTVL.

This sequence joins TRBV29-1 and TRBJ1-2; no definite D call. V lost 2 bases and J 0 bases, leaving 7 bases between the germline ends. CDR1 and CDR2 from the germline V gene are SQVTM and ANQGSEA. This CDR3 has 13 residues. CDR3: CSVEQSSNYGYTF. The CDR3, as DNA: TGCAGCGTTGAACAGTCCTCTAACTATGGCTACACCTTC.

The chain couples TRBV6-2 or TRBV6-3 to TRBJ1-2; maybe TRBD1 (6 bases). Germline lookup yields CDR1 MNHEY and CDR2 SVGEGT. V lost 5 bases and J lost 2, with 15 bases in between. There are 15 residues in the CDR3. The CDR3 region is CASSKANQGNYGYTF. The DNA for the CDR3 is TGTGCCAGCAGTAAGGCTAACCAGGGGAACTATGGCTACACCTTC.

V and J are TRBV18 and TRBJ2-1; tentative D call: TRBD2 (5 bases). V was cut by 2 bases and J by 0 bases, with 8 bases left in between. The CDR3 length is 15 residues. CDR1 is KGHSH, CDR2 LQKENI, per germline. CDR3 residues: CASSPRRSSYNEQFF. The CDR3, as DNA: TGTGCCAGCTCACCAAGGAGGAGCTCCTACAATGAGCAGTTCTTC.

The chain employs TRBV18 and TRBJ1-4; no definite D call. The CDR3 consists of 16 residues. Per the germline V gene, CDR1 is KGHSH and CDR2 is LQKENI. V was shortened by 4 bases and J by 8 bases, with 20 bases between the two germline ends. CDR3 bases: TGTGCCAGCTCACTGAACTCGGGCGGTCGGGGAGAAAAACTGTTTTTT. Its protein product is CASSLNSGGRGEKLFF.

This sequence joins TRBV2 and TRBJ2-4; D is unresolved. The ends were cut back, 2 bases at V and 7 bases at J, with 0 bases in the middle. The CDR3 covers 10 residues. Germline V CDR1 and CDR2: SNHLY, FYNNEI. CDR3 in amino acids: CASSENIQYF. Written as DNA, the CDR3 is TGTGCCAGCAGTGAAAACATTCAGTACTTC. The full variable domain, completed using reference TRBV2 and TRBJ2-4, is EPEVTQTPSHQVTQMGQEVILRCVPISNHLYFYWYRQILGQKVEFLVSFYNNEISEKSEIFDDQFSVERPDGSNFTLKIRSTKLEDSAMYFCASSENIQYFGAGTRLSVL.

V is TRBV6-2 or TRBV6-3 and J is TRBJ2-7, with 9 bases that match TRBD2. The CDR3 is made up of 18 amino acids. Per the germline V gene, CDR1 is MNHEY and CDR2 is SVGEGT. J lost 2 bases, V lost 0 bases, and 11 bases had no gene match. The CDR3 protein is CASSYSIGLAGRAYEQYV. In DNA, the CDR3 is TGTGCCAGCAGTTACTCGATCGGTCTAGCGGGAAGGGCCTACGAGCAGTACGTC.

The J gene is TRBJ1-4, the V gene TRBV6-5; possible D gene TRBD1, 5 bases. From germline, CDR1 is MNHEY and CDR2 SVGAGI. The CDR3 is made up of 15 amino acids. The V end was cut by 0 bases, the J end by 8 bases, with 13 bases between. The CDR3 DNA is TGTGCCAGCAGTTACTCGGGCGGGGCAGGGGAAAAACTGTTTTTT. It translates to CASSYSGGAGEKLFF.

The chain has TRBV28 and TRBJ2-1; D not certain. CDR1 and CDR2 from the germline V gene are MDHEN and SYDVKM. Deletions cut 5 bases from V and 5 bases from J, with 16 bases between. This CDR3 is 15 amino acids long. The CDR3 is CASSHLQWLNNEQFF. The CDR3 nucleotides are TGTGCCAGCAGTCACCTCCAATGGCTGAACAATGAGCAGTTCTTC.

The chain combines TRBV7-2 with TRBJ2-3, with D unresolved. V lost 5 bases and J 5 bases, leaving 14 bases between the germline ends. The CDR3 has 14 residues. Germline CDR1 reads SGHTA; CDR2 reads FQGNSA. The DNA for the CDR3 is TGTGCCAGCAGCCCCCACTACTCCGTAGATACGCAGTATTTT. Translating it yields CASSPHYSVDTQYF.

The chain links TRBV19 to TRBJ2-5; 9 bases are a match to TRBD1. Germline CDR1 is LNHDA and CDR2 is SQIVND (reference sequence). The CDR3 spans 14 residues. J lost 2 bases, V lost 5 bases, and 3 bases had no gene match. The CDR3 sequence is CASSPGQGQETQYF. DNA for the CDR3: TGTGCCAGTAGTCCCGGACAGGGGCAAGAGACCCAGTACTTC. The full variable domain, its missing parts supplied by reference TRBV19 and TRBJ2-5, is DGGITQSPKYLFRKEGQNVTLSCEQNLNHDAMYWYRQDPGQGLRLIYYSQIVNDFQKGDIAEGYSVSREKKESFPLTVTSAQKNPTAFYLCASSPGQGQETQYFGPGTRLLVL.

This chain links TRBV19 with TRBJ1-3; D gene ambiguous. The CDR3 loop spans 16 amino acids. From germline, CDR1 is LNHDA and CDR2 SQIVND (reference sequence). Trimming stripped 2 bases from V and 4 bases from J, with 15 bases between. The CDR3 nucleotides are TGTGCCAGTAGTATAATTTCGGTGGGTCCCGGAAACACCATATATTTT. It codes for CASSIISVGPGNTIYF. The whole variable domain, remainder taken from reference TRBV19 and TRBJ1-3, is DGGITQSPKYLFRKEGQNVTLSCEQNLNHDAMYWYRQDPGQGLRLIYYSQIVNDFQKGDIAEGYSVSREKKESFPLTVTSAQKNPTAFYLCASSIISVGPGNTIYFGEGSWLTVV.

This clone was recorded only once. The rearrangement uses TRBV5-1 and TRBJ2-1; TRBD2 agrees at 10 bases. The junction had 8 bases not matched to a gene; V was cut back by 3 bases and J by 2 bases. Per the germline V gene, CDR1 is SGHRS and CDR2 is YFSETQ. This CDR3 is 17 amino acids long. The CDR3 here is CASSWPAGGPPYNEQFF. CDR3 coding DNA: TGCGCCAGCAGCTGGCCAGCGGGGGGGCCCCCCTACAATGAGCAGTTCTTC.

As regards this clone: Other DNA sequences from this sample encode an identical CDR3 as well. V usage is TRBV3-1 (or the pseudogene TRBV3-2) and J usage is TRBJ1-6; no firm D call. Germline CDR1 reads LGHDT; CDR2 reads YNNKEL (reference sequence). CDR3 length: 12 amino acids. V lost 0 bases and J 10 bases, leaving 4 bases between the germline ends. DNA of the CDR3: TGTGCCAGCAGCCAAGAAGGCTCACCCCTCCACTTT. It encodes CASSQEGSPLHF.

The V call is TRBV5-1, the J call TRBJ2-7; tentatively, D is TRBD2 (6 bases). The CDR3 runs 18 residues. V gave up 0 bases and J gave up 1 base, with 20 bases separating them. Germline CDR1 reads SGHRS; CDR2 reads YFSETQ. In DNA, the CDR3 is TGCGCCAGCAGCTTGGATGACCGACCTTTGACTAGTTCCTACGAGCAGTACGTC. This gives the protein CASSLDDRPLTSSYEQYV.

J is TRBJ2-1 and V is TRBV2, with TRBD2 matching 9 bases. V shed 0 bases and J 3 bases; nucleotides not matched to a gene: 0. The CDR3 runs to 15 residues. Germline V gene data show CDR1 as SNHLY and CDR2 as FYNNEI. Written as DNA, the CDR3 is TGTGCCAGCAGTGAAGCGCGGGGGGGCTACAATGAGCAGTTCTTC. Amino acids: CASSEARGGYNEQFF.

This clone was observed a single time. The chain recombines TRBV21-1 with TRBJ2-7; the table gives TRBD2 as D, unverified against the DNA. TRBV21-1 is a known pseudogene. The CDR3 covers 13 residues. In DNA, the CDR3 is TGTGCCAGCACCCAGCTAGGCCCCTACGAGCAGTACGTC. Residues: CASTQLGPYEQYV.

The chain recombines TRBV7-9 with TRBJ1-4; TRBD1 is a possible D gene (5 bases). The V end was cut by 2 bases, the J end by 3 bases, with 19 bases between. The CDR3 totals 18 residues. The germline V gene encodes CDR1 SEHNR and CDR2 FQNEAQ (reference sequence). CDR3 in amino acids: CASSLWVGPEGANEKLFF. The CDR3 DNA reads as TGTGCCAGCAGCTTATGGGTCGGCCCGGAAGGGGCTAATGAAAAACTGTTTTTT.

This clone was found a few times. The chain is built from TRBV6-1 and TRBJ2-3; 12 bases line up with TRBD2. J lost 4 bases, V lost 2 bases, and 1 base had no gene match. Germline V gives CDR1 MNHNS, CDR2 SASEGT. The CDR3 sequence is 15 residues long. Here the CDR3 reads CASSELAGGPDTQYF. In DNA form, the CDR3 reads TGTGCCAGCAGTGAACTAGCGGGGGGGCCAGATACGCAGTATTTT.

The rearrangement links TRBV19 to TRBJ2-3, with a possible D match to TRBD2 (6 bases). This CDR3 comprises 16 residues. The germline V and J ends were trimmed by 6 bases and 2 bases, with 18 bases remaining between them. Germline V lookup: CDR1 LNHDA, CDR2 SQIVND (reference sequence). CDR3 sequence reads: CASRDRAGHTTDTQYF. The CDR3 DNA sequence: TGTGCCAGTAGGGACCGAGCGGGTCATACCACAGATACGCAGTATTTT.

The chain uses TRBV12-3 or TRBV12-4 and TRBJ1-1; the D gene is possibly TRBD1 (5 bases). Trimming took off 7 bases at V and 4 bases at J, with 10 bases between the two ends. CDR3 length equals 12 residues. CDR3 residues: CASTFRGTEAFF. CDR3 DNA: TGTGCCAGCACCTTTAGGGGCACTGAAGCTTTCTTT.

The chain uses TRBV30 and TRBJ2-3; D uncertain. The CDR3 covers 17 residues. Germline CDR1 and CDR2: GTSNPN and SVGIG (reference sequence). V was trimmed by 0 bases and J by 3 bases, leaving 19 bases between them. The CDR3 sequence: CAWSVHPSGGGTDTQYF. The CDR3 DNA reads TGTGCCTGGAGTGTACATCCCTCGGGCGGTGGGACAGATACGCAGTATTTT.

The chain uses TRBV5-4 and TRBJ1-5; D is possibly TRBD1 (6 bases). V lost 0 bases, J lost 3 bases, and 13 bases lay in between. The germline V gene has CDR1 SGHNT and CDR2 YYREEE (reference sequence). This CDR3 is 16 amino acids long. CDR3: CASSLGPRGYNQPQHF. Written as DNA, the CDR3 is TGTGCCAGCAGCTTGGGGCCCAGGGGTTACAATCAGCCCCAGCATTTT.

CDR3 coding DNA: TGTGCCAGCTCACGCGGAAACGGAGAGGGTGGCTACACCTTC. Its protein is CASSRGNGEGGYTF. This chain uses TRBV18 with TRBJ1-2; D gene ambiguous. V lost 4 bases, J lost 7 bases, and 16 bases lay in between. Germline loops: CDR1 KGHSH, CDR2 LQKENI. The CDR3 spans 14 residues.

The chain couples TRBV5-6 to TRBJ2-5; D not resolved. V dropped 1 base and J dropped 5 bases, with 12 bases sitting between them. This CDR3 spans 14 amino acids. CDR1 and CDR2 from the germline V gene are SGHDT and YYEEEE. The CDR3 sequence is CASSLQVALETQYF. CDR3 sequence (DNA): TGTGCCAGCAGCTTGCAGGTGGCCCTTGAGACCCAGTACTTC.

The chain has TRBV7-3 and TRBJ1-1; D remains ambiguous. The germline V gene encodes CDR1 SGHTA and CDR2 FQGTGA. The CDR3 length is 12 residues. V gave up 4 bases and J gave up 7 bases, with 10 bases separating them. The CDR3 loop is CASSSLVGEAFF. The DNA of the CDR3 is TGTGCCAGCAGCTCTCTCGTCGGTGAAGCTTTCTTT.

Comments on this clone: This CDR3 is also generated by other DNA sequences in the sample. The rearrangement joins TRBV7-9 to TRBJ2-5; unclear D gene. Germline V gene lookup returns CDR1 SEHNR and CDR2 FQNEAQ (reference sequence). V was shortened by 5 bases and J by 4 bases, with 8 bases between the two germline ends. The CDR3 has 12 amino acids. CDR3 region: CASSLVGETQYF. The CDR3 coding sequence is TGTGCCAGCAGCCTAGTGGGAGAGACCCAGTACTTC.

The rearrangement links TRBV13 to TRBJ2-5; D is uncertain. Per the germline V gene, CDR1 is PRHDT and CDR2 is FYEKMQ (reference sequence). V lost 5 bases and J lost 7, with 11 bases in between. This CDR3 contains 12 residues. CDR3 sequence reads: CASSGSSGTQYF. DNA of the CDR3: TGTGCCAGCAGCGGATCATCCGGGACCCAGTACTTC.